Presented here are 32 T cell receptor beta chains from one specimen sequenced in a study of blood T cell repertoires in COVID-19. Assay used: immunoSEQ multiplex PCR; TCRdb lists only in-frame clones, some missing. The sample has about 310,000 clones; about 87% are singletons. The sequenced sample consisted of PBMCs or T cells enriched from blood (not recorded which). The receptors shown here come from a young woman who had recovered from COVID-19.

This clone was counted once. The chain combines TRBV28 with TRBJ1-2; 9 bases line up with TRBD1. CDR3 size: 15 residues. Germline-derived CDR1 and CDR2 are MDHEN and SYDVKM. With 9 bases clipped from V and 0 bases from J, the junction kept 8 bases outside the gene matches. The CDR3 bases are TGTGCCAGTCGGACAGGGGCCCGCCCTAACTATGGCTACACCTTC. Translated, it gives CASRTGARPNYGYTF.

CDR3 loop: CASRQTVNSPLHF. The CDR3 bases are TGTGCCAGCAGACAGACAGTGAATTCACCCCTCCACTTT. This rearrangement joins TRBV11-2 to TRBJ1-6; D possibly corresponds to TRBD1 (5 bases). The V and J ends lost 6 bases and 7 bases respectively, with 10 bases between them. The CDR3 runs 13 residues. The germline V gene encodes CDR1 SGHAT and CDR2 FQNNGV.

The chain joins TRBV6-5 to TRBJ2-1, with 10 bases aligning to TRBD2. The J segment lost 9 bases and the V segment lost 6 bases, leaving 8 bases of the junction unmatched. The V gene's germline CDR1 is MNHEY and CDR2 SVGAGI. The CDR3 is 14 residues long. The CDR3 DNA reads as TGTGCCAGCAGCGTAAGCGGGAGGGCCGTTGAGCAGTTCTTC. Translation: CASSVSGRAVEQFF.

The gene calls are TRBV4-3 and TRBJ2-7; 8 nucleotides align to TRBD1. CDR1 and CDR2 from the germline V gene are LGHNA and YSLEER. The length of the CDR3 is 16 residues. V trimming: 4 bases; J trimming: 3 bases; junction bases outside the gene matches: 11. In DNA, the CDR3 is TGCGCCAGCAGCCCAGATGTGGCAGGGGGCTTCTACGAGCAGTACTTC. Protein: CASSPDVAGGFYEQYF.

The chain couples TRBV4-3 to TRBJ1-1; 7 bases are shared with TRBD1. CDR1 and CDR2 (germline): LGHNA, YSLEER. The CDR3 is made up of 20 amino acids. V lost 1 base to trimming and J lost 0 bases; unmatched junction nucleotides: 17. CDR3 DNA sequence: TGCGCCAGCAGCCAAGCCGCAGGGGGGCTAGGGTGGGTGTTGAACACTGAAGCTTTCTTT. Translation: CASSQAAGGLGWVLNTEAFF.

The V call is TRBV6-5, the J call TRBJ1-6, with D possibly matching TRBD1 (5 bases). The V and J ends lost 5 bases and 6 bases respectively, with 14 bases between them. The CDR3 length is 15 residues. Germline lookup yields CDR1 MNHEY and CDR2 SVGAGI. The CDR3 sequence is CASSPYGGGNSPLHF. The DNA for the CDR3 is TGTGCCAGCAGTCCCTACGGCGGGGGTAATTCACCCCTCCACTTT.

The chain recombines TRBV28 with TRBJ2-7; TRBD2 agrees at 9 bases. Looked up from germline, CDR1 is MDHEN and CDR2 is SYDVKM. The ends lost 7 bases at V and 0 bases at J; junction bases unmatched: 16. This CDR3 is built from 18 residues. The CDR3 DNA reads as TGTGCCAGCATCCCGGTGCGGGGGGGCAGGATGAGCTCCTACGAGCAGTACTTC. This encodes CASIPVRGGRMSSYEQYF.

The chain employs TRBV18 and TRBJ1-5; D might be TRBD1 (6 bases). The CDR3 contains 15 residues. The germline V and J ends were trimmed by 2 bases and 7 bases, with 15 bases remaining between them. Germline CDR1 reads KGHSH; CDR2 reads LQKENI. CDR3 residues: CASSPTRQVGQPQHF. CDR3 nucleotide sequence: TGTGCCAGCTCACCAACCAGACAGGTAGGGCAGCCCCAGCATTTT.

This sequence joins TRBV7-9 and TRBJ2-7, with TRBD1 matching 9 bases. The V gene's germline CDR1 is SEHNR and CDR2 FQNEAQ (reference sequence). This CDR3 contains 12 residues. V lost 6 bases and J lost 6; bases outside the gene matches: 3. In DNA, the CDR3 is TGTGCCAGCAGGGGGACAGGGCTCGAGCAGTACTTC. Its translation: CASRGTGLEQYF.

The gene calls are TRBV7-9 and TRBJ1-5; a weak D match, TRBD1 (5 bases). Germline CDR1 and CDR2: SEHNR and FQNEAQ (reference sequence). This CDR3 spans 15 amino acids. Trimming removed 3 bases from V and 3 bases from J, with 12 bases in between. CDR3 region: CASSLGSGPNQPQHF. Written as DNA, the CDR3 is TGTGCCAGCAGCTTGGGGTCAGGGCCCAATCAGCCCCAGCATTTT.

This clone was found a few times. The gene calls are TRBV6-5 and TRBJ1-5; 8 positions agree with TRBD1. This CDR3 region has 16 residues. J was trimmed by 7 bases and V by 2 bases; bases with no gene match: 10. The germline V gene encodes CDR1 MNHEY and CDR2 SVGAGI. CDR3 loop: CASSYRYRGSGQPQHF. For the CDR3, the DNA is TGTGCCAGCAGTTACAGATACAGGGGGTCAGGGCAGCCCCAGCATTTT.

The CDR3 DNA is TGTGCCAGTAGTGGAGTTGTAGCGGCTCGGAGAGAGACCCAGTACTTC. Protein product: CASSGVVAARRETQYF. This chain joins TRBV19 and TRBJ2-5; perhaps TRBD2 as D (6 bases). The CDR3 totals 16 residues. Germline values: CDR1 LNHDA, CDR2 SQIVND (reference sequence). The V gene lost 5 bases and the J gene lost 4 bases, with 20 bases spanning the gap.

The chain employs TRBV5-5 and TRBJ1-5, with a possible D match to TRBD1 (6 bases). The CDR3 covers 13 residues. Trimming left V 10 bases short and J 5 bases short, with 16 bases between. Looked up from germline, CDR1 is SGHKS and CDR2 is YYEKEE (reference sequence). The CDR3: CAEQGCQDQPQHF. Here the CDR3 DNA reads TGTGCCGAACAGGGATGTCAGGATCAGCCCCAGCATTTT.

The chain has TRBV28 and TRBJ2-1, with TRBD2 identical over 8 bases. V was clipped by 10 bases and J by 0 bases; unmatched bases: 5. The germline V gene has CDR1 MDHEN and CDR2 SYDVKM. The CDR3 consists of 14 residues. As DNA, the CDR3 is TGTGCCACCGTAGCGGGAAGCTCCTACAATGAGCAGTTCTTC. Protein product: CATVAGSSYNEQFF.

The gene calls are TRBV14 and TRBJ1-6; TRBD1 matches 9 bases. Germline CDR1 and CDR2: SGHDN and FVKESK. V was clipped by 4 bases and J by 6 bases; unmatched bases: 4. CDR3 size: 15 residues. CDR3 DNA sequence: TGTGCCAGCAGCCTAGAGACAGGGGGTAATTCACCCCTCCACTTT. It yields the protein CASSLETGGNSPLHF.

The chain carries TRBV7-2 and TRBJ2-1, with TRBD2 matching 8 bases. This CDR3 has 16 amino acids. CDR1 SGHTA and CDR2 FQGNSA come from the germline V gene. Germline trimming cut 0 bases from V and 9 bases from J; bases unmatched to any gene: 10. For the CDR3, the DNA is TGTGCCAGCAGCTTAGCAAGCGGGAGCGGGAGAGGTGAGCAGTTCTTC. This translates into CASSLASGSGRGEQFF.

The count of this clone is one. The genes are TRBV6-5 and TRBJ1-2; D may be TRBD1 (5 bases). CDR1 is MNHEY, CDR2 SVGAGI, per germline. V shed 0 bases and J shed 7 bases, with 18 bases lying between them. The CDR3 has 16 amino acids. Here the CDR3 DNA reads TGTGCCAGCAGTTACTCCGGGGGACCTCTCGGGGGTGGCTACACCTTC. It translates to CASSYSGGPLGGGYTF.

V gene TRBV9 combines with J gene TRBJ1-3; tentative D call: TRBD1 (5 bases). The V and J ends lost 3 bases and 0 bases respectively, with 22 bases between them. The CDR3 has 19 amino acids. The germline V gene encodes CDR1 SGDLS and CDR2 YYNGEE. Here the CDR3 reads CASSERGDGARASGNTIYF. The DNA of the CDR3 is TGTGCCAGCAGCGAGCGGGGGGATGGGGCGAGAGCCTCTGGAAACACCATATATTTT. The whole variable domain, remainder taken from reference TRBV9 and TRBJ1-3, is DSGVTQTPKHLITATGQRVTLRCSPRSGDLSVYWYQQSLDQGLQFLIQYYNGEERAKGNILERFSAQQFPDLHSELNLSSLELGDSALYFCASSERGDGARASGNTIYFGEGSWLTVV.

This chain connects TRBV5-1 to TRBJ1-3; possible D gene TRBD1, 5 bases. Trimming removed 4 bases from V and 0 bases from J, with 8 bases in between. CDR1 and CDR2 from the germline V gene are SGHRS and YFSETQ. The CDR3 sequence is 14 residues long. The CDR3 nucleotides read TGCGCCAGCAGCGGGGCGAGCTCTGGAAACACCATATATTTT. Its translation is CASSGASSGNTIYF.

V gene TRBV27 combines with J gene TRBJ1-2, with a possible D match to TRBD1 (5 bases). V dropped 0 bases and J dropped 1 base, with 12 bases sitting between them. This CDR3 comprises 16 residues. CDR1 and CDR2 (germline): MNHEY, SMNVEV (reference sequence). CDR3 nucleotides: TGTGCCAGCAGTTTATCGATATCGCAGGGTAACTATGGCTACACCTTC. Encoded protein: CASSLSISQGNYGYTF.

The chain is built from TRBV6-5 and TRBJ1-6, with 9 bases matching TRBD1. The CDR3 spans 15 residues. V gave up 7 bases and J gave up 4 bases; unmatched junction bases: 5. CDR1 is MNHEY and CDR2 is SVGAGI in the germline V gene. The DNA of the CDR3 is TGTGCCAGCAATAAACAGGGGGCATATAATTCACCCCTCCACTTT. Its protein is CASNKQGAYNSPLHF.

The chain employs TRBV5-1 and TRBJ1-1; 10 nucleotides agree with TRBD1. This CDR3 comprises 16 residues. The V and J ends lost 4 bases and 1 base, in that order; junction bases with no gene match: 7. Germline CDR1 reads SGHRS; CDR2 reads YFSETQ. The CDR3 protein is CASSIWTGGKNTEAFF. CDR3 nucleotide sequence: TGCGCCAGCAGCATCTGGACAGGGGGGAAGAACACTGAAGCTTTCTTT.

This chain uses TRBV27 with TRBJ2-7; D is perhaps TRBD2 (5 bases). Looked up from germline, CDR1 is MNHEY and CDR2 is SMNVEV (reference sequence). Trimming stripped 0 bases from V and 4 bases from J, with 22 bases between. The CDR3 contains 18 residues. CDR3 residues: CASSLSLGHGELSYEQYF. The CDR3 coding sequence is TGTGCCAGCAGTTTATCCCTTGGCCATGGGGAGTTATCGTACGAGCAGTACTTC.

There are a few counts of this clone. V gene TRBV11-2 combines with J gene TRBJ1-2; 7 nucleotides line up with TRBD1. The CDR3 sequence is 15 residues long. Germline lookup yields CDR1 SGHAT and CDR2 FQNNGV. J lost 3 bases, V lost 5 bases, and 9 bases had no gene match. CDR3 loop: CASSGKARGDYGYTF. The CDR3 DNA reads TGTGCCAGCAGCGGAAAGGCCAGGGGGGACTATGGCTACACCTTC.

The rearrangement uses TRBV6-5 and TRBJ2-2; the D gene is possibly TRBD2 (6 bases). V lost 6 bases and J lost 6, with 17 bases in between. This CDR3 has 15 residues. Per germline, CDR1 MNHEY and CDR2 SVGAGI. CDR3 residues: CASSAGRLVPGELFF. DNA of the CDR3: TGTGCCAGCAGCGCGGGACGGCTGGTTCCCGGGGAGCTGTTTTTT.

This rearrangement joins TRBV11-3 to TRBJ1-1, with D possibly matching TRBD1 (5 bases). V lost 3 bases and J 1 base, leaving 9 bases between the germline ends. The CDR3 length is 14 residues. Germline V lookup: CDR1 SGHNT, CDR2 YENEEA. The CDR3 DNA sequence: TGTGCCAGCAGCTTGGAGGGGACGAACACTGAAGCTTTCTTT. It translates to CASSLEGTNTEAFF.

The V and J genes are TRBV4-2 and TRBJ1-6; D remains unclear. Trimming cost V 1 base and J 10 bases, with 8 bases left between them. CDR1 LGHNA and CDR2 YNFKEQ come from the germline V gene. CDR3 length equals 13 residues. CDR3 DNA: TGTGCCAGCAGCCAAGCTCGCGGGTCACCCCTCCACTTT. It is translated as CASSQARGSPLHF.

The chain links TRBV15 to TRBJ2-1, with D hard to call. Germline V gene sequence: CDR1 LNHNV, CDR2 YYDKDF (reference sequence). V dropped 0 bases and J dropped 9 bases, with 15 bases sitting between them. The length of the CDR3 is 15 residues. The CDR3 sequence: CATSRDVGTGPEQFF. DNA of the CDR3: TGTGCCACCAGCAGAGATGTAGGTACTGGGCCTGAGCAGTTCTTC.

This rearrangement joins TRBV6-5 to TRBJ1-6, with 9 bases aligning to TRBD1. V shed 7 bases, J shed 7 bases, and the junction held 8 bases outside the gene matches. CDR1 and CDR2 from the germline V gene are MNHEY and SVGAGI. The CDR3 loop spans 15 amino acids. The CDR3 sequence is CASTPGQGGNSPLHF. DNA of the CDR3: TGTGCCAGCACCCCGGGACAGGGAGGAAATTCACCCCTCCACTTT.

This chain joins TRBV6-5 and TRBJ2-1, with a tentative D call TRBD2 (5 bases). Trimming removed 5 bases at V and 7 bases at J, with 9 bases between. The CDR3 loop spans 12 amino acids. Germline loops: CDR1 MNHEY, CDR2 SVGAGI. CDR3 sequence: CASSRGFNEQFF. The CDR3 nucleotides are TGTGCCAGCAGTAGAGGGTTTAATGAGCAGTTCTTC.

The CDR3 here is CASSLGTSGRTDTQYF. As DNA, the CDR3 is TGTGCCAGCAGTTTAGGGACTAGCGGGAGAACAGATACGCAGTATTTT. This chain joins TRBV27 and TRBJ2-3, with 14 bases that match TRBD2. The CDR3 sequence is 16 residues long. With V trimmed by 2 bases and J by 3 bases, 1 base remained unmatched. Looked up from germline, CDR1 is MNHEY and CDR2 is SMNVEV (reference sequence).

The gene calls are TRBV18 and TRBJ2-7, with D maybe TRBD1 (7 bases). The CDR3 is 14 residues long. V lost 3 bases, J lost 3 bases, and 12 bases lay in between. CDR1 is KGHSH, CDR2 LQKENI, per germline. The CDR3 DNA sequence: TGTGCCAGCTCACCGCGGAGGGACAGCTACGAGCAGTACTTC. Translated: CASSPRRDSYEQYF. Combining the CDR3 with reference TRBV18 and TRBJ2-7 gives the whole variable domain NAGVMQNPRHLVRRRGQEARLRCSPMKGHSHVYWYRQLPEEGLKFMVYLQKENIIDESGMPKERFSAEFPKEGPSILRIQQVVRGDSAAYFCASSPRRDSYEQYFGPGTRLTVT.